This T cell receptor (beta chain) emerged from a study of T-cell memory formation after mild COVID-19. As for the study in general: The two donors had largely donor-specific TCR clusters. Study results and caveats: Whereas later expanders leaned CD4+, clones contracting day 15 to 85 showed a balanced CD4/CD8 makeup. Among clones peaking at day 37 in the second wave, SARS-CoV-2 specificity remained unconfirmed.

5'RACE with constant-segment primers built TCRalpha and TCRbeta cDNA libraries with UMIs. Each CDR3 protein gets one entry after TCRdb re-called the 5' RACE reads with MiXCR. The sample holds some 410,000 distinct CDR3 sequences, 23% seen once. As for this clonotype: Antigen unknown.

Trimming removed 5 bases from V and 0 bases from J, with 12 bases in between. This CDR3 is built from 16 residues. Per the germline V gene, CDR1 is SGHRS and CDR2 is YFSETQ. Sequenced input: PBMCs or a T cell subset sorted from them (not recorded which). The sequence came from an adult woman who had mild COVID-19 (a few samples of this study predate the infection). Cell type and time point are not known. The V gene is TRBV5-1, the J gene TRBJ2-6; a possible D gene is TRBD1 (5 bases). The CDR3 DNA follows: TGCGCCAGCAGTTCTACCGACAGCTCTGGGGCCAACGTCCTGACTTTC. Translating it yields CASSSTDSSGANVLTF.